Listed below are T cell receptor beta chains from one sample, sequenced in a study of T-cell memory formation after mild COVID-19. MiXCR, applied by TCRdb to the 5' RACE reads, yields one record per CDR3 protein. The sample lists around 340,000 distinct CDR3 sequences, 14% occurring once. The sample taken for sequencing was PBMCs or a T cell subset sorted from them (not recorded which). The receptors shown here come from a man younger than 35 who had mild COVID-19 (a few samples of this study predate the infection). Cell type and time point are not known. Each CDR3 is given with its conserved first and last residue. D genes are given only for firm matches. Some rows mark clone size as missing; the rest say once, few, many or name a class of expanded clone.

>-|TRBV6-1|-|TRBJ1-2
TGTGCCAGCAGTGAAGCGAGGGGGGTAATCTATGGCTACACCTTC
CASSEARGVIYGYTF
>TRBD2|TRBV7-9|few|TRBJ2-3
TGTGCCGGCAGCTTAGGGGGGACTAGCGGGGGAGGCACAGATACGCAGTATTTT
CAGSLGGTSGGGTDTQYF
>TRBD1|TRBV20-1|-|TRBJ1-2
TGCAGTGCTAGGAGGGACAGGGGGGACTATGGCTACACCTTC
CSARRDRGDYGYTF
>TRBD2|TRBV7-9|few|TRBJ2-5
TGTGCCAGCACCCCGGGACTAGACCAAGAGACCCAGTACTTC
CASTPGLDQETQYF
>-|TRBV9|few|TRBJ2-1
TGTGCCAGCAGCGTGGCTAGCGTTATATTGAATGAGCAGTTCTTC
CASSVASVILNEQFF
>-|TRBV11-3|few|TRBJ2-5
TGTGCCAGCAGCGGGGACTTAAGGGAGACCCAGTACTTC
CASSGDLRETQYF
>TRBD2|TRBV19|few|TRBJ2-1
TGTGCCAGTAGTGTTACTAGCGGGACTCGTAATGAGCAGTTCTTC
CASSVTSGTRNEQFF
>TRBD1|TRBV7-2|few|TRBJ2-2
TGTGCCAGCAGCATGCAACAGGGGTCCGGGGAGCTGTTTTTT
CASSMQQGSGELFF
>TRBD2|TRBV7-9|few|TRBJ2-1
TGTGCCAGCAGCGCCCCTGAGCGGGGGAGGAGTGAGCAGTTCTTC
CASSAPERGRSEQFF
>-|TRBV3-1|few|TRBJ1-5
TGTGCCAGCAGCTTCGGAGTGGCGGGCAATCAGCCCCAGCATTTT
CASSFGVAGNQPQHF
>-|TRBV6-1|few|TRBJ1-5
TGTGCCAGCAGTGAAACCGACAGAAATCAGCCCCAGCATTTT
CASSETDRNQPQHF
>-|TRBV15|-|TRBJ2-5
TGTGCCACCAGCAGAGATCGGACGGGGGAGACCCAGTACTTC
CATSRDRTGETQYF
>TRBD1|TRBV24-1|many|TRBJ2-1
TGTGCCACCAGTGGAGAAACAGGGGGTTACAATGAGCAGTTCTTC
CATSGETGGYNEQFF
>-|TRBV20-1|-|TRBJ1-2
TGCAGTGCTCCCGAACCCGTCATGGAGGGTGCTAACTATGGCTACACCTTC
CSAPEPVMEGANYGYTF
>-|TRBV19|few|TRBJ2-2
TGTGCCAGTAGTATAAAGTTGGCAGCCGGGAACACCGGGGAGCTGTTTTTT
CASSIKLAAGNTGELFF
>-|TRBV5-1|-|TRBJ1-5
TGCGCCAGCAGCTTGGGGGAACTAAATCAGCCCCAGCATTTT
CASSLGELNQPQHF
>-|TRBV9|few|TRBJ1-1
TGTGCCAGCAGGACTGTAGCGAACACTGAAGCTTTCTTT
CASRTVANTEAFF
>TRBD1|TRBV6-5|-|TRBJ2-5
TGTGCCAGCAGCACAGGGGTTGGAAAGACCCAGTACTTC
CASSTGVGKTQYF
>-|TRBV20-1|few|TRBJ1-1
TGCAGTGCTAGAAGATCTCCCGACGAGGAAGCTTTCTTT
CSARRSPDEEAFF
>TRBD1|TRBV7-2|few|TRBJ2-3
TGTGCCAGCAGCCCCACCTGGACAGGAGGCACAGATACGCAGTATTTT
CASSPTWTGGTDTQYF
>TRBD1|TRBV4-1|few|TRBJ1-6
TGCGCCAGCAGCCAAGGGGTAGGGACAGGGAATTCACCCCTCCACTTT
CASSQGVGTGNSPLHF
>TRBD1|TRBV18|-|TRBJ2-4
TGTGCCAGCGGACAGGTTCTCGGGGCCCTAAACATTCAGTACTTC
CASGQVLGALNIQYF
>-|TRBV7-3|few|TRBJ2-7
TGTGCCAGCAGCTTTCACCAGGGTTACGAGCAGTACTTC
CASSFHQGYEQYF
>TRBD2|TRBV7-2|-|TRBJ2-3
TGTGCCAGCAGCCCCGGTAGCGGGGGGCAACGCACGCAGTATTTT
CASSPGSGGQRTQYF
>-|TRBV5-1|few|TRBJ2-3
TGCGCCAGCAGCCTCCCCCTAGGACTTTCAGATACGCAGTATTTT
CASSLPLGLSDTQYF
>-|TRBV7-2|-|TRBJ1-2
TGTGCCAGCAGCTTGTTTGAGGGGACTAACTATGGCTACACCTTC
CASSLFEGTNYGYTF
>-|TRBV4-2|-|TRBJ2-3
TGTGCCAGCAGCCAAGCCCACGCTAGGAAAGATACGCAGTATTTT
CASSQAHARKDTQYF
>TRBD2|TRBV5-1|few|TRBJ2-1
TGCGCCAGCAGCTTGGCGGGGGGGCCGGAGAATGAGCAGTTCTTC
CASSLAGGPENEQFF
>-|TRBV12-3/TRBV12-4|many|TRBJ2-5
TGTGCCAGCAGCAGGACAGAGACCCAGTACTTC
CASSRTETQYF
>-|TRBV5-1|-|TRBJ2-3
TGCGCCAGCAGCCGGATGGGGCCCCCCACAGATACGCAGTATTTT
CASSRMGPPTDTQYF
>-|TRBV27|-|TRBJ2-1
TGTGCCAGCAGTCCCAATGGGTTCTCCTACAATGAGCAGTTCTTC
CASSPNGFSYNEQFF
>-|TRBV5-5|many|TRBJ1-1
TGTGCCAGCAGCTCAATTATCATGAACACTGAAGCTTTCTTT
CASSSIIMNTEAFF
>TRBD1|TRBV4-3|-|TRBJ2-4
TGCGCCAGCAGCGAAGGGACAGGGTGGGACATTCAGTACTTC
CASSEGTGWDIQYF
>TRBD1|TRBV6-5|-|TRBJ2-1
TGTGCCAGCAGTCCGGACAGGGGAAGAAACAATGAGCAGTTCTTC
CASSPDRGRNNEQFF
>-|TRBV9|-|TRBJ2-7
TGTGCCAGCAGCGTGACGGGCTCTGCCTACGAGCAGTACTTC
CASSVTGSAYEQYF
>TRBD2|TRBV7-3|few|TRBJ2-1
TGTGCCAGCAGCCGCATGGCGGGGGGGCTCGATGAGCAGTTCTTC
CASSRMAGGLDEQFF
>TRBD2|TRBV7-2|many|TRBJ2-1
TGTGCCAGCAGCTGGGCAGCGGGGGCTTCCTACAATGAGCAGTTCTTC
CASSWAAGASYNEQFF
>TRBD1|TRBV18|-|TRBJ1-2
TGTGCCAGCTCACCCGGGACAGGTGATTACTATGGCTACACCTTC
CASSPGTGDYYGYTF
>-|TRBV5-1|few|TRBJ1-2
TGCGCCAGCAGCTTGGCCTTAGCCCCGGCTGGCTACACCTTC
CASSLALAPAGYTF
>-|TRBV5-1|few|TRBJ2-1
TGCGCCAGCAGCTTGAGGTCGGATCGGGAGCAGTTCTTC
CASSLRSDREQFF
>-|TRBV9|-|TRBJ2-5
TGTGCCAGCAGCGTAGCTGGGTATCAAGAGACCCAGTACTTC
CASSVAGYQETQYF